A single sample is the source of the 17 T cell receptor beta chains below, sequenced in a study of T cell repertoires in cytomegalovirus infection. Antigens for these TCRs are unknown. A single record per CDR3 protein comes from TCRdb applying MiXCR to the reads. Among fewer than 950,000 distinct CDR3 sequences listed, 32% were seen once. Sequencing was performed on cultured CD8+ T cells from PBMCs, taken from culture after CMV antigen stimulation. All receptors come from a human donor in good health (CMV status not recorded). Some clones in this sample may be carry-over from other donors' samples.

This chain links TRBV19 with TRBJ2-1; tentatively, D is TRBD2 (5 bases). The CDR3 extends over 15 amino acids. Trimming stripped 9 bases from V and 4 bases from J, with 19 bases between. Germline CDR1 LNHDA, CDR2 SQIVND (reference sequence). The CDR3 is CASSLLVPTYNEQFF. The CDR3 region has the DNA TGTGCCAGCAGCCTACTAGTGCCCACTTACAATGAGCAGTTCTTC.

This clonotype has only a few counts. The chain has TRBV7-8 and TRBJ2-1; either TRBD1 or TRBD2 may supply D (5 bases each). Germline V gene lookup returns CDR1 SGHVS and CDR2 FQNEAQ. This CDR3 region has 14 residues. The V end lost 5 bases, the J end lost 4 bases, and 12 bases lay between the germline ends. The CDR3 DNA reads TGTGCCAGCAGCCCTGAGGGGCTTTACAATGAGCAGTTCTTC. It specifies CASSPEGLYNEQFF. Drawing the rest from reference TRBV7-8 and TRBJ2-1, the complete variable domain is GAGVSQSPRYKVAKRGQDVALRCDPISGHVSLFWYQQALGQGPEFLTYFQNEAQLDKSGLPSDRFFAERPEGSVSTLKIQRTQQEDSAVYLCASSPEGLYNEQFFGPGTRLTVL.

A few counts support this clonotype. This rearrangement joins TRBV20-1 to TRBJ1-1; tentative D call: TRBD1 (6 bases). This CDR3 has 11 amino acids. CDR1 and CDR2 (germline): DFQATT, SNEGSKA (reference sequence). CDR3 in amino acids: CSGQRKTEAFF. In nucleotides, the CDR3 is TGCAGCGGACAGAGGAAGACTGAAGCTTTCTTT.

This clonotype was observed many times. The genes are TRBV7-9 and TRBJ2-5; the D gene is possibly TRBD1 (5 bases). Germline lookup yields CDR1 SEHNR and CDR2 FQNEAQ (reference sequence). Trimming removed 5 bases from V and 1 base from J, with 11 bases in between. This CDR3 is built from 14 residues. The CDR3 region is CASSHQGTQETQYF. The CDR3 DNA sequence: TGTGCCAGCAGCCACCAGGGCACCCAAGAGACCCAGTACTTC.

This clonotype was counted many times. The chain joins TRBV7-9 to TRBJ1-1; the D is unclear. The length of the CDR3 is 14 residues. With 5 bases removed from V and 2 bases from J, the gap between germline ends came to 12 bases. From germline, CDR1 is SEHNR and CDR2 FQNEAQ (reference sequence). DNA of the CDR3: TGTGCCAGCAGCCCCCCGGTCGGTAACACTGAAGCTTTCTTT. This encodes CASSPPVGNTEAFF.

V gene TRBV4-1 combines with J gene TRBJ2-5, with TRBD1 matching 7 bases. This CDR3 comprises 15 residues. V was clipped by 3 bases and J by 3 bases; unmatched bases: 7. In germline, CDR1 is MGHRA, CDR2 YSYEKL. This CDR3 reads CASSHAGTAEETQYF. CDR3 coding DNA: TGCGCCAGCAGCCACGCCGGGACAGCTGAAGAGACCCAGTACTTC.

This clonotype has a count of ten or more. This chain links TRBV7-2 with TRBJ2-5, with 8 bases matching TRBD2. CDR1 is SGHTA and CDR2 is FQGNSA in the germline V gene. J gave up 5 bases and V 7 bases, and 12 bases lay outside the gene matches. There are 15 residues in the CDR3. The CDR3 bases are TGTGCCAGCAAGCCCCTAGCGGGCCTCCGGGAGACCCAGTACTTC. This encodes CASKPLAGLRETQYF.

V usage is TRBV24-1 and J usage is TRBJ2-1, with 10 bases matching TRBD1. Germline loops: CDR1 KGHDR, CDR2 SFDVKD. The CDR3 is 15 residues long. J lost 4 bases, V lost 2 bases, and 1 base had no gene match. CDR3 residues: CATSDSGQGYNEQFF. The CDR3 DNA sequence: TGTGCCACCAGTGATTCGGGACAGGGGTACAATGAGCAGTTCTTC.

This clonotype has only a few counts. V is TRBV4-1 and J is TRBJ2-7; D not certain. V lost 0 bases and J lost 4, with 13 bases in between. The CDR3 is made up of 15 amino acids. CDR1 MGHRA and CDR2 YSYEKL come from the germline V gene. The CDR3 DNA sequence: TGCGCCAGCAGCCAAGAGTCGAGGCGAGGTTACGAGCAGTACTTC. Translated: CASSQESRRGYEQYF.

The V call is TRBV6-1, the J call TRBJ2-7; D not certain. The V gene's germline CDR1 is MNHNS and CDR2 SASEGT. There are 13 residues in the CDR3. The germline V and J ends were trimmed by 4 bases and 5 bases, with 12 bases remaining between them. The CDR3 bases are TGTGCCAGCAGTGCCGGGCCTTTCGACGAGCAGTACTTC. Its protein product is CASSAGPFDEQYF.

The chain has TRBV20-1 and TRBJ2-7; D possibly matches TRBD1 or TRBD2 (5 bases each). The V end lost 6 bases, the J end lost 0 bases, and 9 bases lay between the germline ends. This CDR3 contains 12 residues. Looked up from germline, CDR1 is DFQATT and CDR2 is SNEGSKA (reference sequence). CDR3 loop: CSATRGSYEQYF. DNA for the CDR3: TGCAGTGCAACTAGGGGCTCCTACGAGCAGTACTTC.

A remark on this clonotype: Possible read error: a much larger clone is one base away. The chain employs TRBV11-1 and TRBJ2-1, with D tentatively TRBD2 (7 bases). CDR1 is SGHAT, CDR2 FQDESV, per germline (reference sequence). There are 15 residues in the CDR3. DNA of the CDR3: TGTGCCAACAGCCCCAGGGGACTACTCTACAATGAGCAGTTCTTC. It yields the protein CANSPRGLLYNEQFF.

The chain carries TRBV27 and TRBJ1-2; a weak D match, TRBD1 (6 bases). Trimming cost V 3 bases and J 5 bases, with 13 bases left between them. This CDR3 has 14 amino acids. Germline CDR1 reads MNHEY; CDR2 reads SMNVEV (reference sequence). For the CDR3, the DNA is TGTGCCAGCAGTTTCGGGGGCGGGGTATATGGCTACACCTTC. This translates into CASSFGGGVYGYTF.

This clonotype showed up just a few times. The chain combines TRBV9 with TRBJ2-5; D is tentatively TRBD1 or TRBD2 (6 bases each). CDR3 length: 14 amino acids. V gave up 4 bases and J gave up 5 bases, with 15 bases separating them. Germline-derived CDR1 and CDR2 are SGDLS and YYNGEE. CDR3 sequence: CASSPSGGSETQYF. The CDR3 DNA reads TGTGCCAGCAGCCCATCCGGGGGCAGCGAGACCCAGTACTTC.

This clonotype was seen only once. DNA for the CDR3: TGTGCCAGCAGTTACCTTCAAGCGGTTGAGACCCAGTACTTC. Encoded protein: CASSYLQAVETQYF. The rearrangement joins TRBV6-2 or TRBV6-3 to TRBJ2-5; D perhaps matches TRBD2 (5 bases). This CDR3 is 14 amino acids long. The germline gives CDR1 MNHEY, CDR2 SVGEGT. V lost 2 bases to trimming and J lost 5 bases, with 12 bases between them.

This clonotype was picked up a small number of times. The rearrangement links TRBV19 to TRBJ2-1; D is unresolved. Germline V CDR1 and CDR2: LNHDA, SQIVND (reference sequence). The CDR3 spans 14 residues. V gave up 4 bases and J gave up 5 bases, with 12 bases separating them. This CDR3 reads CASSTHLGNNEQFF. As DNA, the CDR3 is TGTGCCAGTAGTACCCACCTTGGGAACAATGAGCAGTTCTTC. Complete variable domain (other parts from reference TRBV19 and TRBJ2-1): DGGITQSPKYLFRKEGQNVTLSCEQNLNHDAMYWYRQDPGQGLRLIYYSQIVNDFQKGDIAEGYSVSREKKESFPLTVTSAQKNPTAFYLCASSTHLGNNEQFFGPGTRLTVL.

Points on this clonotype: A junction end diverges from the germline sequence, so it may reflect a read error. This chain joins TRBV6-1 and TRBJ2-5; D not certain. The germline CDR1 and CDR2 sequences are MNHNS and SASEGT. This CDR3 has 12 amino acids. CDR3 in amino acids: CASSYGAGPLDF. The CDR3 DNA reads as TGTGCCAGCAGTTACGGCGCAGGACCATTGGACTTC.